Listed below are T cell receptor beta chains from one sample, sequenced in a study of blood T cell repertoires in COVID-19. TCRdb's copy holds only in-frame clones and misses some; the assay was immunoSEQ multiplex PCR. The sample records over 60,000 clones, approximately 86% being singletons. The source material was peripheral blood. The receptors originated from a woman in her fifties or sixties with acute or convalescent COVID-19. Both conserved end residues are part of each CDR3.

j_gene	len	v_gene	CDR3aa
TRBJ1-5	15	TRBV4-1	CASSQILTANQPQHF
TRBJ1-5	16	TRBV10-2	CASSESPGNSNQPQHF
TRBJ2-2	17	TRBV2	CASSALAPFANTGELFF
TRBJ1-1	15	TRBV5-6	CASSLDFGQGKEAFF
TRBJ2-7	15	TRBV3-1/TRBV3-2	CASSQGQGPFLEQYF
TRBJ1-2	14	TRBV5-4	CASSLEGAGYGYTF
TRBJ2-5	11	TRBV10-3	CATRDLETQYF
TRBJ2-3	16	TRBV2	CASSEAGTGVSDTQYF
TRBJ1-2	13	TRBV12-3/TRBV12-4	CASSFSPLYGYTF
TRBJ1-5	17	TRBV6-2/TRBV6-3	CASSYQTGGQSNQPQHF
TRBJ2-3	18	TRBV15	CATSPLPGLAGGTDTQYF
TRBJ2-2	16	TRBV6-2/TRBV6-3	CASSYLSVGGTGELFF
TRBJ1-6	15	TRBV7-3	CASSLNGQGNSPLHF
TRBJ2-7	19	TRBV15	CATSRASLRLAGSRGEQYF
TRBJ2-5	14	TRBV6-5	CASRTSGVQETQYF
TRBJ2-7	15	TRBV4-2	CASSQDEGAAYEQYF
TRBJ1-1	13	TRBV5-1	CASRESPGTEAFF
TRBJ2-7	16	TRBV7-2	CASSLAGTGTSYEQYF
TRBJ1-3	13	TRBV19	CASTIEPGNTIYF
TRBJ2-5	15	TRBV6-5	CASSYSIGREETQYF
TRBJ1-1	13	TRBV19	CASSIAPIAEAFF
TRBJ2-7	14	TRBV7-9	CASTPGGRTYEQYF
TRBJ2-7	18	TRBV5-1	CASSLGLAGPHDSYEQYF
TRBJ1-2	13	TRBV5-1	CASSQTGSYGYTF
TRBJ1-1	14	TRBV6-5	CASSYDEGNTEAFF
TRBJ1-5	14	TRBV15	CATSRASSNQPQHF
TRBJ2-2	14	TRBV11-3	CASAPSRNTGELFF
TRBJ1-3	16	TRBV5-1	CASSFLQGASGNTIYF
TRBJ2-7	16	TRBV5-1	CASSTGVRGGTYEQYF
TRBJ2-7	15	TRBV10-3	CAISGPDRASYEQYF
TRBJ2-7	13	TRBV19	CASSPRETYEQYF
TRBJ1-3	11	TRBV3-1/TRBV3-2	CASSLGNTIYF
TRBJ2-3	13	TRBV9	CASSVRGRDTQYF
TRBJ1-1	13	TRBV7-9	CASTGAERTEAFF
TRBJ2-3	17	TRBV15	CATSGLLSGGAPDTQYF
TRBJ1-2	13	TRBV5-8	CASTNRGNYGYTF
TRBJ1-2	15	TRBV3-1/TRBV3-2	CASSQGRGVGYGYTF
TRBJ2-3	15	TRBV6-5	CASITGGPARNTQYF
TRBJ1-1	14	TRBV4-2	CASSLDRGDTEAFF
TRBJ1-5	14	TRBV9	CASSVQGGDQPQHF
TRBJ1-2	14	TRBV25-1	CASSDFGRNYGYTF
TRBJ2-1	16	TRBV5-1	CASSLEATVSYNEQFF
TRBJ1-2	13	TRBV19	CASKTGGGYGYTF
TRBJ2-7	16	TRBV7-8	CASSLSTAGGGYEQYF
TRBJ1-1	14	TRBV12-5	CASGFKGWGTEAFF
TRBJ1-2	15	TRBV15	CATSRYTGSNHGYTF
TRBJ1-1	11	TRBV5-3	CARNYREGAFF
TRBJ1-1	13	TRBV7-9	CASTERGNTEAFF
TRBJ1-1	15	TRBV4-1	CASSQDQGRATEAFF